The 7 T cell receptor beta chains listed next were all sequenced from one sample in a study of regulatory T cells in long-lasting Graves disease. For TCR beta, libraries came from iRepertoire HTBI primers and Arm-PCR of CDR3 regions. Each CDR3 protein is one row after TCRdb ran MiXCR on the multiplex PCR reads. The sample contains 550,000 or so distinct CDR3 sequences, more than 10% of which appear only once. The time point was: newly diagnosed GD, antithyroid drugs for less than 3 months. PBMC RNA was the source of the TCR library. The sample also formed part of further work on T cells in Graves' hyperthyroidism and ophthalmopathy.

Sequenced here: peripheral blood mononuclear cells (PBMCs), sampled at new diagnosis, from a patient treated with antithyroid drugs. These receptors came from a woman in her twenties or thirties with Graves disease.

Ten or more counts support this clonotype. The chain carries TRBV12-3 or TRBV12-4 and TRBJ1-2; D may be TRBD1 (5 bases). CDR3 size: 12 residues. V lost 3 bases, J lost 4 bases, and 6 bases lay in between. The CDR3 region is CASSFQGYGYTF. CDR3 sequence (DNA): TGTGCCAGCAGTTTTCAGGGCTATGGCTACACCTTC.

For the CDR3, the DNA is TGTGCCAGCAGGTGGAGGGAAGGCACTGAAGCTTTCTTT. It yields the protein CASRWREGTEAFF. The chain combines TRBV7-9 with TRBJ1-1, with no clear D. CDR1 SEHNR and CDR2 FQNEAQ come from the germline V gene (reference sequence). The CDR3 is 13 residues long. V lost 6 bases and J lost 4, with 12 bases in between.

Of note for this clonotype: At one boundary the junction diverges from the germline segment, which might be a read error. The V gene is TRBV12-3 or TRBV12-4, the J gene TRBJ1-1, with D unresolved. The CDR3 consists of 16 residues. CDR3 region: CAGSLPPVSVNTEAFF. For the CDR3, the DNA is TGTGCCGGCAGTTTGCCCCCCGTTTCGGTGAACACTGAAGCTTTCTTT.

A few counts support this clonotype. The chain recombines TRBV4-1 with TRBJ2-2; TRBD2 might be the D (5 bases). CDR3 size: 13 residues. Germline V CDR1 and CDR2: MGHRA, YSYEKL. Trimming removed 8 bases at V and 12 bases at J, with 19 bases between. The CDR3 nucleotides are TGCGCCAGCGGCCTAGCCAATTCGGGAAAGCTGTTTTTT. Protein product: CASGLANSGKLFF.

The CDR3 nucleotides read TGTGCCAGCAGTTTCCGGGACAGGGGAGGCTCCGGGGAGCTGTTTTTT. Translation gives CASSFRDRGGSGELFF. The rearrangement joins TRBV27 to TRBJ2-2, with 10 nucleotides matching TRBD1. This CDR3 region has 16 residues. Germline V lookup: CDR1 MNHEY, CDR2 SMNVEV (reference sequence). The ends lost 3 bases at V and 6 bases at J; junction bases unmatched: 7.

At least ten counts were recorded for this clonotype. The chain uses TRBV29-1 and TRBJ2-7, with 13 bases fitting TRBD2. Germline V CDR1 and CDR2: SQVTM, ANQGSEA. The CDR3 totals 13 residues. V lost 7 bases, J lost 3 bases, and 3 bases stayed unmatched. CDR3: CSGRTSGSYEQYF. The CDR3 nucleotides read TGCAGCGGCCGGACTAGCGGGAGCTACGAGCAGTACTTC.

The sample holds many counts of this clonotype. The chain has TRBV27 and TRBJ1-6, with D maybe TRBD1 (6 bases). Germline loops: CDR1 MNHEY, CDR2 SMNVEV (reference sequence). Trimming stripped 3 bases from V and 10 bases from J, with 13 bases between. The CDR3 is 14 residues long. The CDR3 DNA reads as TGTGCCAGCAGTTTCGGACAGCGCGGATCACCCCTCCACTTT. It translates to CASSFGQRGSPLHF.